The 7 T cell receptor beta chains reported below all come from one sample, sequenced in a study of blood T cell repertoires in COVID-19. Profiling relied on immunoSEQ multiplex PCR, and the TCRdb table lists in-frame clones only, not all of them. The data contain 100,000 to 120,000 clones, about 83% of them singletons. The specimen was peripheral blood. The receptors were sampled from a woman between 65 and 79 years old with acute or convalescent COVID-19.

The chain joins TRBV5-1 to TRBJ1-2; unclear D gene. The CDR3 consists of 14 residues. The V gene's germline CDR1 is SGHRS and CDR2 YFSETQ. With 0 bases removed from V and 6 bases from J, the gap between germline ends came to 12 bases. CDR3 in DNA: TGCGCCAGCAGCTTGGCCGGCAGGAGGGATGGCTACACCTTC. It is translated as CASSLAGRRDGYTF.

V is TRBV9 and J is TRBJ1-1, with D perhaps matching TRBD1 (6 bases). Germline CDR1 and CDR2: SGDLS and YYNGEE. Between the trimmed V and J ends, which lost 4 bases and 3 bases, there was a span of 19 bases. The CDR3 runs 16 residues. Written as DNA, the CDR3 is TGTGCCAGCAGCCCGAGACCTCAGGGGAAGGACACTGAAGCTTTCTTT. Amino acid sequence: CASSPRPQGKDTEAFF.

The chain combines TRBV28 with TRBJ1-5; D is possibly TRBD1 (6 bases). Looked up from germline, CDR1 is MDHEN and CDR2 is SYDVKM. V dropped 6 bases and J dropped 2 bases, with 14 bases sitting between them. The CDR3 length is 15 residues. Here the CDR3 reads CASRQGGAGNQPQHF. The CDR3 nucleotides are TGTGCCAGCAGGCAAGGGGGGGCTGGCAATCAGCCCCAGCATTTT.

The chain combines TRBV6-6 with TRBJ2-7, with D tentatively TRBD2 (6 bases). CDR3 length: 13 residues. Germline loops: CDR1 MNHNY, CDR2 SVGAGI (reference sequence). With 7 bases removed from V and 4 bases from J, the gap between germline ends came to 14 bases. The chain's CDR3 is CASTPTGRYEQYF. In nucleotides, the CDR3 is TGTGCCAGCACCCCCACCGGGAGATACGAGCAGTACTTC.

The chain couples TRBV7-9 to TRBJ1-1, with 7 bases matching TRBD1. J was trimmed by 6 bases and V by 5 bases; bases with no gene match: 6. Germline assignment: CDR1 SEHNR and CDR2 FQNEAQ (reference sequence). The CDR3 loop spans 13 amino acids. The CDR3 loop is CASSTEGAAEAFF. CDR3 bases: TGTGCCAGCAGCACAGAGGGGGCCGCTGAAGCTTTCTTT.

This clone was detected only once. The chain links TRBV6-1 to TRBJ2-3; D may be TRBD2 (6 bases). The CDR3 is 14 amino acids. Per the germline V gene, CDR1 is MNHNS and CDR2 is SASEGT. V shed 3 bases and J shed 6 bases, with 13 bases lying between them. The CDR3 region is CASSDRLVLDTQYF. CDR3 bases: TGTGCCAGCAGTGATCGACTAGTCTTGGATACGCAGTATTTT.

The rearrangement uses TRBV29-1 and TRBJ2-5; 10 bases are a match to TRBD1. This CDR3 contains 13 residues. Germline values: CDR1 SQVTM, CDR2 ANQGSEA. J lost 4 bases, V lost 6 bases, and 5 bases had no gene match. The CDR3 DNA sequence: TGCAGCGTCGACAGGGGGCTTGGAGAGACCCAGTACTTC. Amino acid sequence: CSVDRGLGETQYF.